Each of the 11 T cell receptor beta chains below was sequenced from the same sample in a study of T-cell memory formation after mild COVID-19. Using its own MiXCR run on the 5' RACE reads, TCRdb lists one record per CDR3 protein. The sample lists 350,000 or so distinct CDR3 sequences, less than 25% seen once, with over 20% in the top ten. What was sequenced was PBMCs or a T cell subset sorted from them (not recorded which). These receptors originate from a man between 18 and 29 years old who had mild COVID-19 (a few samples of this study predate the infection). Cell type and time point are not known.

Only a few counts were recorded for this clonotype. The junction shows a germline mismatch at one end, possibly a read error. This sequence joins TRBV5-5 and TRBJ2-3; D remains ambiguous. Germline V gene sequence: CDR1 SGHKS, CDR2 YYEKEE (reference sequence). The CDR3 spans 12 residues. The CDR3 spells CASSPRPFEEDF. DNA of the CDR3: TGTGCCAGCAGCCCGAGGCCCTTCGAAGAGGATTTT.

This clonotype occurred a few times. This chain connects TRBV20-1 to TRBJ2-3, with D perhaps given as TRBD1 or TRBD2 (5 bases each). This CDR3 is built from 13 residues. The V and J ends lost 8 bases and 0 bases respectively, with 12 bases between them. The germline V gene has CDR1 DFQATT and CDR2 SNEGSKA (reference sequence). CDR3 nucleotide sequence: TGCAGTTCAGGATGGGGGAGCACAGATACGCAGTATTTT. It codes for CSSGWGSTDTQYF.

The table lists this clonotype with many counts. Written as DNA, the CDR3 is TGCGCCAGCAGCTCGGGACCCCCACGGGACACTGAAGCTTTCTTT. It is translated as CASSSGPPRDTEAFF. This rearrangement joins TRBV5-1 to TRBJ1-1, with a possible D match to TRBD1 (5 bases). The germline CDR1 and CDR2 sequences are SGHRS and YFSETQ. The length of the CDR3 is 15 residues. The germline V and J ends were trimmed by 3 bases and 3 bases, with 15 bases remaining between them.

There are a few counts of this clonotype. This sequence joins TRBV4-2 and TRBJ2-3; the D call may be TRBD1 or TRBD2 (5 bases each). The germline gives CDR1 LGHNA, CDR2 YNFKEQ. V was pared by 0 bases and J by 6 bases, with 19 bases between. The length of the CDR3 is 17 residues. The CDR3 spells CASSQEAVGGDADTQYF. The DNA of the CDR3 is TGTGCCAGCAGCCAAGAAGCCGTCGGTGGGGACGCGGATACGCAGTATTTT.

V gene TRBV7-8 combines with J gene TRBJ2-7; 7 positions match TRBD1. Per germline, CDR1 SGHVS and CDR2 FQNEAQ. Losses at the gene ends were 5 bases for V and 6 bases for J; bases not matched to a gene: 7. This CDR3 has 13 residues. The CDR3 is CASSADRVREQYV. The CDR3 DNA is TGTGCCAGCAGCGCCGACAGGGTTCGCGAGCAGTACGTC.

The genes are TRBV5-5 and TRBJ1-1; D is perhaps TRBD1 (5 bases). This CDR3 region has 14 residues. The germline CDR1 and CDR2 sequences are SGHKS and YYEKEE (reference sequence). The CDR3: CIDRRDLANTEAFF. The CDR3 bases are TGTATCGACCGCAGGGACCTGGCGAACACTGAAGCTTTCTTT.

The CDR3 region has the DNA TGTGCCAGCAGTTACTTGGGGCAGGTATATGAAAAACTGTTTTTT. Protein product: CASSYLGQVYEKLFF. The chain joins TRBV6-5 to TRBJ1-4; D is possibly TRBD1 (5 bases). This CDR3 is built from 15 residues. V lost 1 base to trimming and J lost 6 bases, with 12 bases between them. Per germline, CDR1 MNHEY and CDR2 SVGAGI.

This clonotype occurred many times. The CDR3 reads CASSTTLRGFSYEQYF. CDR3 nucleotide sequence: TGTGCCAGCAGCACCACACTCAGGGGGTTCTCCTACGAGCAGTACTTC. V gene TRBV6-5 combines with J gene TRBJ2-7; 7 nucleotides align to TRBD1. Per the germline V gene, CDR1 is MNHEY and CDR2 is SVGAGI. CDR3 length equals 16 residues. V lost 6 bases, J lost 0 bases, and 11 bases stayed unmatched.

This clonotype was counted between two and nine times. CDR3 DNA: TGTGCCAGCAGCTTTACCTCAGGGGTTGTGTCACCCCTCCACTTT. It specifies CASSFTSGVVSPLHF. J is TRBJ1-6 and V is TRBV7-2; tentatively, D is TRBD1 (6 bases). This CDR3 has 15 residues. In germline, CDR1 is SGHTA, CDR2 FQGNSA. Trimming pared 3 bases from V and 10 bases from J, leaving 16 bases between.

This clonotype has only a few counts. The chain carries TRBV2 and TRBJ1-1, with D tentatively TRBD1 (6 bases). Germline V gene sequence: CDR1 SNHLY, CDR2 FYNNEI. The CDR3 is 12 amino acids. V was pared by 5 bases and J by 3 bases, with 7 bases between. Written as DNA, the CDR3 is TGTGCCAGCAGTAAGGGGGACACTGAAGCTTTCTTT. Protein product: CASSKGDTEAFF.

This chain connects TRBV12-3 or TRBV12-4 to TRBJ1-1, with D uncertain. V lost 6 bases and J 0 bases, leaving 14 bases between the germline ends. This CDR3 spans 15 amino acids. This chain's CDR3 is CASSRTIQLNTEAFF. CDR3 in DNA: TGTGCCAGCAGCCGCACCATACAGTTGAACACTGAAGCTTTCTTT.